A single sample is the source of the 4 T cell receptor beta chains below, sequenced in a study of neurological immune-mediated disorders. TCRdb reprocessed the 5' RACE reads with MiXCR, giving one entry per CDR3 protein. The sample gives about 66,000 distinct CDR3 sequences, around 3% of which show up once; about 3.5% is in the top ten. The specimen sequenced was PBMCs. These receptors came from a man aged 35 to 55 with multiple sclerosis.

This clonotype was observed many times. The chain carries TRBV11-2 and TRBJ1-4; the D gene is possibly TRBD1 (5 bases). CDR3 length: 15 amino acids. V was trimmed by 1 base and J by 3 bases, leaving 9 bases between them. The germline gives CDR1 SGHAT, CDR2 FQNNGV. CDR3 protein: CASSLGGAANEKLFF. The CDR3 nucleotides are TGTGCCAGCAGCTTAGGCGGGGCGGCTAATGAAAAACTGTTTTTT.

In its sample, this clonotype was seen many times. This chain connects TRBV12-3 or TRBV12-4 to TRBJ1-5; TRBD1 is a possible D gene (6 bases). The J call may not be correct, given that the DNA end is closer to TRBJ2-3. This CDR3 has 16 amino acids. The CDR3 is CASSGGLGPSNQPQYF. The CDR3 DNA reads TGTGCCAGCAGTGGGGGCCTGGGGCCTAGCAATCAGCCCCAGTATTTT.

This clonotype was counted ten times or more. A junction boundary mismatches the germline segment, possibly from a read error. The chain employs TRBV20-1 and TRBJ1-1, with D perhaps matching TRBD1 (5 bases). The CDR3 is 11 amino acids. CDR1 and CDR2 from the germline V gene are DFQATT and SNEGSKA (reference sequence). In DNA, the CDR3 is TGCAGTGCTAGATTTCGGGGGGACGGGACCTTT. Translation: CSARFRGDGTF.

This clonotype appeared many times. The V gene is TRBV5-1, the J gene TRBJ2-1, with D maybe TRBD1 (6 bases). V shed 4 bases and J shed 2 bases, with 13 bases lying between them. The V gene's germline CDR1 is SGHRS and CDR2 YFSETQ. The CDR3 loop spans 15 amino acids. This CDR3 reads CASSTSGTTYNEQFF. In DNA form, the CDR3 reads TGCGCCAGCAGCACCTCCGGGACAACCTACAATGAGCAGTTCTTC.